The subject of this entry is one TCR beta chain. Its cognate antigen is unknown. The junction departs from germline at one end; a sequencing error may be responsible. Germline V gene lookup returns CDR1 SGDLS and CDR2 YYNGEE. This CDR3 has 12 residues. The primer mix had 60 Vbeta and 13 Jbeta primers. Sequencing used immunoSEQ multiplex PCR; TCRdb keeps in-frame clones, though not all of them. The table lists fewer than 200,000 clones, more than 80% of them singletons. These data are taken from a study of cytomegalovirus exposure and HLA in healthy donors. Study results and limitations: A few V segments could not be told apart, such as TRBV6-2 and TRBV6-3, and were left out. What a later analysis reportedly showed was that an Asian-associated ancestry cluster had fewer N-insertions than the approximately 670-donor mean. Three CMV-associated chains proved CMV antigen-specific in vitro. Upon later analysis, HLA-associated TCR beta chains proved more clonally expanded than other, equally common chains.

The specimen sequenced was PBMCs. This clonotype originated in a woman in her twenties or thirties in good health and CMV-seropositive. The chain couples TRBV9 to TRBJ2-1; D gene uncertain. The DNA for the CDR3 is TGTACCAGCAGCGTGAACAACAATGAGCAGTTCTTC. It translates to CTSSVNNNEQFF.